What follows are 31 T cell receptor beta chains derived from one specimen sequenced in a study of breast tumors, draining lymph nodes, adjacent tissues. MiXCR was run by TCRdb on the multiplex PCR reads, yielding one entry per CDR3 protein. The profile shows 150,000 to 200,000 distinct CDR3 sequences, approximately 33% of them singletons. Samples came from axillary lymph nodes draining the breast cancer. Sequenced material: axillary lymph node tissue. These receptors all stem from a female donor with breast cancer. Some clones in this sample may be carry-over from other donors' samples.

This clonotype has ten or more counts. The gene calls are TRBV18 and TRBJ1-5, with D perhaps TRBD1 (5 bases). V shed 2 bases and J shed 5 bases, with 16 bases lying between them. Germline V gene lookup returns CDR1 KGHSH and CDR2 LQKENI. CDR3 length: 16 amino acids. The CDR3 protein is CASSPLRGGPYQPQHF. CDR3 bases: TGTGCCAGCTCACCATTGAGGGGAGGTCCTTATCAGCCCCAGCATTTT.

At least ten counts were recorded for this clonotype. V is TRBV20-1 and J is TRBJ2-2, with 13 bases that match TRBD2. Germline V lookup: CDR1 DFQATT, CDR2 SNEGSKA (reference sequence). The CDR3 sequence is 16 residues long. The V segment lost 5 bases and the J segment 1 base; nucleotides outside the gene matches: 4. Written as DNA, the CDR3 is TGCAGTGCTCGGCGACTAGCGGGGGGGAACACCGGGGAGCTGTTTTTT. Translated, it gives CSARRLAGGNTGELFF.

This clonotype was seen repeatedly, ten times or more. The genes are TRBV7-9 and TRBJ2-1; either TRBD1 or TRBD2 may fit D (5 bases each). The germline V gene encodes CDR1 SEHNR and CDR2 FQNEAQ (reference sequence). Trimming took 7 bases from V and 0 from J, leaving 13 bases between them. The CDR3 is 15 residues long. The CDR3 DNA reads TGTGCCAGCACAGAGGGGTTCAGCTCCTACAATGAGCAGTTCTTC. It yields the protein CASTEGFSSYNEQFF. The complete variable domain, with remaining parts taken from reference TRBV7-9 and TRBJ2-1, reads DTGVSQNPRHKITKRGQNVTFRCDPISEHNRLYWYRQTLGQGPEFLTYFQNEAQLEKSRLLSDRFSAERPKGSFSTLEIQRTEQGDSAMYLCASTEGFSSYNEQFFGPGTRLTVL.

This clonotype was observed at least ten times. The rearrangement links TRBV7-8 to TRBJ2-1; D not resolved. There are 17 residues in the CDR3. CDR1 and CDR2 from the germline V gene are SGHVS and FQNEAQ. V was cut by 0 bases and J by 2 bases, with 14 bases left in between. The CDR3 loop reads CASSLALGMVAYNEQFF. The CDR3 nucleotides are TGTGCCAGCAGCTTAGCGTTGGGGATGGTGGCCTACAATGAGCAGTTCTTC.

On this clonotype: The junction departs from germline at one end; a sequencing error may be responsible. The chain recombines TRBV5-5 with TRBJ1-4, with D perhaps TRBD1 (5 bases). Germline CDR1 is SGHKS and CDR2 is YYEKEE (reference sequence). The CDR3 has 16 amino acids. CDR3 loop: CASTPLQAMPNEELFF. In DNA form, the CDR3 reads TGTGCCAGCACCCCGCTACAGGCGATGCCTAATGAAGAACTGTTTTTT.

This clonotype was seen at least ten times. The chain recombines TRBV7-9 with TRBJ2-5, with TRBD1 identical over 7 bases. Per the germline V gene, CDR1 is SEHNR and CDR2 is FQNEAQ (reference sequence). V shed 8 bases, J shed 5 bases, and the junction held 17 bases outside the gene matches. The CDR3 has 16 residues. CDR3 DNA sequence: TGTGCCAGCGGCTACCCACAGGGGACCGGCCGGGAGACCCAGTACTTC. Translation: CASGYPQGTGRETQYF.

This clonotype has at least ten counts. The V and J genes are TRBV10-3 and TRBJ1-2, with 7 bases lining up with TRBD1. V shed 4 bases, J shed 2 bases, and the junction held 4 bases outside the gene matches. CDR3 length: 14 residues. The germline CDR1 and CDR2 sequences are ENHRY and SYGVKD. CDR3 coding DNA: TGTGCCATCAGTGGGGCGGGACAGAACTATGGCTACACCTTC. It specifies CAISGAGQNYGYTF.

This chain joins TRBV5-6 and TRBJ1-2; 7 bases line up with TRBD1. Germline-derived CDR1 and CDR2 are SGHDT and YYEEEE. V gave up 0 bases and J gave up 2 bases; unmatched junction bases: 7. This CDR3 is 16 amino acids long. The CDR3: CASSLANRGRNYGYTF. The DNA of the CDR3 is TGTGCCAGCAGCTTGGCAAACAGGGGCCGGAACTATGGCTACACCTTC.

Comment on this clonotype: A junction boundary mismatches the germline segment, possibly from a read error. The chain links TRBV5-4 to TRBJ2-1, with D uncertain. Germline values: CDR1 SGHNT, CDR2 YYREEE (reference sequence). The CDR3 runs to 11 residues. Written as DNA, the CDR3 is TGTGCCAGCAGCCAGGAGAATGAGCGGTTCTTC. It is translated as CASSQENERFF.

This clonotype was detected many times. The V gene is TRBV12-3 or TRBV12-4, the J gene TRBJ2-7; 7 nucleotides agree with TRBD1. This CDR3 is 15 amino acids long. V dropped 6 bases and J dropped 0; count of bases not matched to a gene: 8. CDR3 loop: CASSSQGDGSYEQYF. In DNA, the CDR3 is TGTGCCAGCAGCTCCCAGGGGGACGGCTCCTACGAGCAGTACTTC.

Notes on this clonotype: The germline gene is not matched at one end of the junction; a read error may be the cause. The chain is built from TRBV14 and TRBJ1-3, with TRBD1 identical over 9 bases. This CDR3 is built from 14 residues. Germline V gene sequence: CDR1 SGHDN, CDR2 FVKESK. CDR3 in amino acids: CAGSHWDRANTISF. CDR3 DNA: TGTGCCGGCAGCCATTGGGACAGGGCGAACACCATATCTTTT.

This clonotype was recorded at least ten times. The genes are TRBV19 and TRBJ1-3, with TRBD1 as a possible D gene (6 bases). Per the germline V gene, CDR1 is LNHDA and CDR2 is SQIVND (reference sequence). This CDR3 contains 17 residues. Deletions cut 3 bases from V and 3 bases from J, with 18 bases between. The CDR3 DNA is TGTGCCAGTAGTATTACGGCAGGGGCCGAACTTGGAAACACCATATATTTT. Its protein product is CASSITAGAELGNTIYF.

Ten or more counts support this clonotype. The chain links TRBV12-3 or TRBV12-4 to TRBJ2-2; D remains unclear. V lost 3 bases to trimming and J lost 5 bases, with 7 bases between them. This CDR3 has 13 residues. The CDR3 region is CASSFRRTGELFF. CDR3 sequence (DNA): TGTGCCAGCAGTTTCCGGCGGACCGGGGAGCTGTTTTTT.

Turning to this clonotype: This sequence may be a read error, since a much larger clone differs from it by one base. This chain joins TRBV2 and TRBJ1-5; D unclear. Germline CDR1 reads SNHLY; CDR2 reads FYNNEI. V was trimmed by 2 bases and J by 9 bases, leaving 14 bases between them. The CDR3 covers 14 residues. This chain's CDR3 is CASSESRRRRPQHF. In nucleotides, the CDR3 is TGTGCCAGCAGTGAATCGCGAAGGCGGCGGCCCCAGCATTTT.

The chain couples TRBV6-5 to TRBJ1-2, with TRBD1 identical over 8 bases. This CDR3 region has 16 residues. The V segment lost 5 bases and the J segment 2 bases; nucleotides outside the gene matches: 10. Germline V gene lookup returns CDR1 MNHEY and CDR2 SVGAGI. CDR3 region: CASSTTGTGGNYGYTF. The CDR3 coding sequence is TGTGCCAGCAGTACGACGGGGACAGGAGGGAACTATGGCTACACCTTC.

On this clonotype itself: The junction departs from germline at one end; a sequencing error may be responsible. The chain has TRBV3-1 and TRBJ2-7, with 7 positions matching TRBD1. Germline V gene data show CDR1 as LGHDT and CDR2 as YNNKEL (reference sequence). The length of the CDR3 is 14 residues. CDR3: CASSQNNRGLEQHF. CDR3 coding DNA: TGTGCCAGCAGCCAAAATAACAGGGGCCTAGAGCAGCACTTC.

This clonotype was picked up a small number of times. V is TRBV2 and J is TRBJ1-1, with D hard to call. Germline values: CDR1 SNHLY, CDR2 FYNNEI. This CDR3 contains 16 residues. V dropped 0 bases and J dropped 3 bases, with 14 bases sitting between them. In nucleotides, the CDR3 is TGTGCCAGCAGTGAAGCGGCATTAGGATTGGACACTGAAGCTTTCTTT. Translation gives CASSEAALGLDTEAFF.

This clonotype was recorded many times. V and J are TRBV7-2 and TRBJ2-3; tentative D call: TRBD2 (5 bases). Between the trimmed V and J ends, which lost 3 bases and 2 bases, there was a span of 18 bases. Germline V gene lookup returns CDR1 SGHTA and CDR2 FQGNSA. This CDR3 is 17 amino acids long. The CDR3 protein is CASSFGDQRRLTDTQYF. The CDR3 nucleotides are TGTGCCAGCAGCTTTGGGGATCAGCGGAGACTCACAGATACGCAGTATTTT.

This clonotype has ten or more counts. This chain connects TRBV6-6 to TRBJ1-2; 7 bases align to TRBD1. Germline-derived CDR1 and CDR2 are MNHNY and SVGAGI (reference sequence). The V segment lost 0 bases and the J segment 6 bases; nucleotides outside the gene matches: 7. The CDR3 is made up of 15 amino acids. The CDR3 spells CASSYSNRGGDGYTF. The CDR3 DNA reads TGTGCCAGCAGTTACTCGAACAGGGGAGGAGATGGCTACACCTTC.

As to this clonotype: A clone one base away is much larger, so this may be a read error. The rearrangement links TRBV5-8 to TRBJ1-6; no clear D gene. Germline CDR1 is SGHTS and CDR2 is YDEGEE. The CDR3 totals 14 residues. Between the trimmed V and J ends, which lost 2 bases and 6 bases, there was a span of 9 bases. The CDR3 nucleotides are TGTGCCAGCAGCTTACCCCCCCCTAATTCACCCCTCCACTTT. Amino acid sequence: CASSLPPPNSPLHF.

A note on this clonotype: An end of the junction differs from the germline gene, which may be a read error. V is TRBV7-7 and J is TRBJ2-3; D unresolved. This CDR3 is built from 16 residues. Germline V gives CDR1 SSHAT, CDR2 FNYEAQ (reference sequence). CDR3 DNA sequence: TGTGCTAGCAGCTTAGGGTTTGTGGAGCTCACAGATACGCAGTATTTT. Its translation is CASSLGFVELTDTQYF.

This chain joins TRBV20-1 and TRBJ1-4, with D perhaps TRBD1 (5 bases). The CDR3 is made up of 19 amino acids. V lost 0 bases, J lost 5 bases, and 25 bases lay in between. Germline V lookup: CDR1 DFQATT, CDR2 SNEGSKA (reference sequence). The CDR3 nucleotides are TGCAGTGCTAGAGATCGGCTAGCGGGGGGATACTCCTACAATGAAAAACTGTTTTTT. Its protein product is CSARDRLAGGYSYNEKLFF.

There are many counts of this clonotype. The chain joins TRBV20-1 to TRBJ2-7; a weak D match, TRBD1 (6 bases). The CDR3 is 13 amino acids. V lost 5 bases, J lost 1 base, and 12 bases lay in between. Germline V gene lookup returns CDR1 DFQATT and CDR2 SNEGSKA (reference sequence). The CDR3 reads CSAGTGTSYEQYF. The CDR3 nucleotides read TGCAGTGCTGGGACCGGGACATCCTACGAGCAGTACTTC.

This clonotype was recorded many times. The gene calls are TRBV11-2 and TRBJ2-1; 14 nucleotides align to TRBD2. This CDR3 region has 18 residues. Germline CDR1 SGHAT, CDR2 FQNNGV. Trimming at V came to 1 base and at J to 4 bases, leaving 6 bases not matched to a gene. The CDR3 protein is CASSLGLAGGPSYNEQFF. CDR3 DNA: TGTGCCAGCAGCTTAGGACTAGCGGGAGGGCCCTCGTACAATGAGCAGTTCTTC.

This clonotype came up a few times. This may come from a read error, since a much larger clone is one base off. This chain joins TRBV11-3 and TRBJ2-7; D unclear. Trimming left V 1 base short and J 6 bases short, with 10 bases between. This CDR3 has 13 amino acids. CDR1 and CDR2 (germline): SGHNT, YENEEA. The CDR3 DNA is TGTGCCAGCAGCTTAGTTGCAGCCTCCGAGCAGTACTTC. Translated, it gives CASSLVAASEQYF.

This clonotype was found many times. The chain couples TRBV5-1 to TRBJ1-3; D is unresolved. V gave up 3 bases and J gave up 0 bases, with 13 bases separating them. The CDR3 runs 16 residues. Germline lookup yields CDR1 SGHRS and CDR2 YFSETQ. The CDR3 protein is CASSSGGLRSGNTIYF. The CDR3 coding sequence is TGCGCCAGCAGCTCAGGCGGACTCCGCTCTGGAAACACCATATATTTT.

The rearrangement uses TRBV11-2 and TRBJ2-1, with 7 bases identical to TRBD2. Germline loops: CDR1 SGHAT, CDR2 FQNNGV. This CDR3 has 14 residues. Trimming cost V 6 bases and J 10 bases; bases outside gene matches: 12. CDR3 nucleotides: TGTGCCAGCAGGGGAAGCGGGGCGGTGTCGGAGCAGTTCTTC. Amino acids: CASRGSGAVSEQFF.

This clonotype was found a few times. The V gene is TRBV3-1, the J gene TRBJ2-1; 10 nucleotides match TRBD1. V gave up 3 bases and J gave up 7 bases; unmatched junction bases: 3. This CDR3 region has 14 residues. In germline, CDR1 is LGHDT, CDR2 YNNKEL (reference sequence). CDR3 bases: TGTGCCAGCAGCCATAGGGACAGGGGTAATGAGCAGTTCTTC. The encoded protein is CASSHRDRGNEQFF.

This clonotype appeared many times. V usage is TRBV6-6 and J usage is TRBJ2-7; 8 bases map to TRBD1. The length of the CDR3 is 12 residues. V shed 5 bases, J shed 4 bases, and the junction held 1 base outside the gene matches. Germline V lookup: CDR1 MNHNY, CDR2 SVGAGI (reference sequence). For the CDR3, the DNA is TGTGCCAGCAGTGGACAGGGATACGAGCAGTACTTC. Protein sequence: CASSGQGYEQYF.

As regards this clonotype: The CDR3 ends on some other residue instead of the conserved phenylalanine or tryptophan, so this is likely a read error. V is TRBV6-2 or TRBV6-3 and J is TRBJ2-3; 9 bases agree with TRBD2. J was trimmed by 10 bases and V by 2 bases; bases with no gene match: 16. The CDR3 is made up of 17 amino acids. CDR1 MNHEY and CDR2 SVGEGT come from the germline V gene. In DNA, the CDR3 is TGTGCCAGCAGTTACGCCATTTTGGCGGGGGGGCCTGATGCGCAGTATTCT. Translated, it gives CASSYAILAGGPDAQYS.

This clonotype was recorded many times. The rearrangement links TRBV5-6 to TRBJ2-5; possible D gene TRBD1, 6 bases. Germline-derived CDR1 and CDR2 are SGHDT and YYEEEE. The CDR3 has 14 amino acids. V lost 0 bases, J lost 1 base, and 7 bases lay in between. CDR3 loop: CASSLGQVQETQYF. The CDR3 coding sequence is TGTGCCAGCAGCTTGGGACAGGTCCAAGAGACCCAGTACTTC.